The following is a TCR beta chain sequence with its context. Clones were sequenced by immunoSEQ multiplex PCR, and TCRdb holds only the in-frame ones, with some missing. The sample has 150,000 to 200,000 clones, roughly three quarters seen once. These data are taken from a study of blood T cell repertoires in COVID-19. Whole-study context: Specimens from acute and convalescent COVID-19 originated in the United States, Italy and Spain. PBMCs, B-cell-depleted T cells, or T cells provided the cDNA or gDNA that made up the material.

Per the germline V gene, CDR1 is SEHNR and CDR2 is FQNEAQ (reference sequence). The V and J ends lost 6 bases and 0 bases respectively, with 11 bases between them. CDR3 length: 15 residues. Participant reports of clinical history set cohort assignment. Source material: PBMCs or T cells enriched from blood (not recorded which). This TCR came from a woman aged 50 to 60 with acute COVID-19. The genes are TRBV7-9 and TRBJ1-4, with unresolved D. CDR3 sequence: CASRNSFATNEKLFF. As DNA, the CDR3 is TGTGCCAGCAGAAATAGCTTTGCAACTAATGAAAAACTGTTTTTT.